These 20 T cell receptor beta chains came from one sample sequenced in a study of siplizumab effects on memory and regulatory T cells. Method: immunoSEQ multiplex PCR; TCRdb's copy keeps in-frame clones and lacks some. The profile shows 90,000 to 95,000 clones, approximately 93% of them singletons. Sequencing was done on a sample of CD8+ T cells sorted from blood. The receptors originated from a human donor in good health.

The chain carries TRBV30 and TRBJ1-1, with no clear D. CDR3 length: 12 amino acids. V dropped 5 bases and J dropped 1 base, with 8 bases sitting between them. Germline CDR1 is GTSNPN and CDR2 is SVGIG (reference sequence). CDR3 sequence reads: CAWVERNTEAFF. The CDR3 coding sequence is TGTGCCTGGGTAGAGAGGAACACTGAAGCTTTCTTT.

V and J are TRBV5-4 and TRBJ2-7, with D perhaps TRBD1 (6 bases). CDR3 length: 15 amino acids. Between the trimmed V and J ends, which lost 0 bases and 6 bases, there was a span of 16 bases. The germline gives CDR1 SGHNT, CDR2 YYREEE (reference sequence). The CDR3 is CASSLEGGVSPEQYF. CDR3 nucleotides: TGTGCCAGCAGCTTGGAAGGGGGAGTGTCCCCCGAGCAGTACTTC.

V is TRBV27 and J is TRBJ2-3; 13 positions agree with TRBD2. Losses at the gene ends were 6 bases for V and 2 bases for J; bases not matched to a gene: 11. The V gene's germline CDR1 is MNHEY and CDR2 SMNVEV (reference sequence). This CDR3 has 18 amino acids. The CDR3 DNA reads TGTGCCAGCAGGTCCCCTTCGGGACTAGCGGGGAACACAGATACGCAGTATTTT. Protein sequence: CASRSPSGLAGNTDTQYF.

J is TRBJ2-2 and V is TRBV5-1; TRBD2 aligns across 8 bases. The length of the CDR3 is 16 residues. Trimming at V came to 0 bases and at J to 1 base, leaving 2 bases not matched to a gene. Germline V gene lookup returns CDR1 SGHRS and CDR2 YFSETQ. In nucleotides, the CDR3 is TGCGCCAGCAGCTTGGATCTAGCGGGGAACACCGGGGAGCTGTTTTTT. This encodes CASSLDLAGNTGELFF.

The V call is TRBV27, the J call TRBJ2-7; tentatively, D is TRBD1 (6 bases). V was pared by 6 bases and J by 3 bases, with 15 bases between. The CDR3 is made up of 14 amino acids. Germline CDR1 MNHEY, CDR2 SMNVEV (reference sequence). CDR3 DNA sequence: TGTGCCAGCAGCCCAGGACAGCCAAACTACGAGCAGTACTTC. Encoded protein: CASSPGQPNYEQYF.

This chain connects TRBV7-8 to TRBJ2-1; 9 bases map to TRBD1. Per the germline V gene, CDR1 is SGHVS and CDR2 is FQNEAQ. The CDR3 is 16 residues long. Germline trimming cut 5 bases from V and 4 bases from J; bases unmatched to any gene: 9. The CDR3 DNA follows: TGTGCCAGCAGCGTTATGCGGGACAGGGTGTACAATGAGCAGTTCTTC. Its translation: CASSVMRDRVYNEQFF.

The V gene is TRBV11-2, the J gene TRBJ2-3, with D maybe TRBD2 (6 bases). The germline CDR1 and CDR2 sequences are SGHAT and FQNNGV. V was pared by 6 bases and J by 3 bases, with 16 bases between. CDR3 length: 15 amino acids. The CDR3 DNA reads TGTGCCAGCAGGTCTAGCGTCTCCGAGACAGATACGCAGTATTTT. Protein sequence: CASRSSVSETDTQYF.

The chain couples TRBV7-8 to TRBJ2-7; the D gene could be TRBD1 or TRBD2 (5 bases each). Trimming removed 2 bases at V and 2 bases at J, with 22 bases between. The CDR3 sequence is 18 residues long. The V gene's germline CDR1 is SGHVS and CDR2 FQNEAQ. CDR3 sequence: CASSLNRMGTQETYEQYF. CDR3 in DNA: TGTGCCAGCAGCTTAAATCGAATGGGGACCCAAGAAACCTACGAGCAGTACTTC.

V and J are TRBV15 and TRBJ2-7; 8 bases agree with TRBD1. From germline, CDR1 is LNHNV and CDR2 YYDKDF (reference sequence). The J segment lost 5 bases and the V segment lost 5 bases, leaving 11 bases of the junction unmatched. CDR3 length: 15 residues. Here the CDR3 DNA reads TGTGCCACCAGCCAGAGACAGGGGCTTTGGGACGAGCAGTACTTC. Its protein is CATSQRQGLWDEQYF.

This chain connects TRBV6-6 to TRBJ1-1; D not certain. There are 14 residues in the CDR3. Trimming removed 2 bases at V and 5 bases at J, with 12 bases between. Germline V gene lookup returns CDR1 MNHNY and CDR2 SVGAGI (reference sequence). CDR3 sequence: CASSYPSPGTEAFF. The CDR3 DNA reads TGTGCCAGCAGTTACCCCAGCCCGGGGACTGAAGCTTTCTTT.

V is TRBV4-3 and J is TRBJ2-5, with 7 bases fitting TRBD1. The CDR3 is 16 residues long. The V gene end was trimmed by 0 bases and the J gene end by 2 bases; junction bases not matched to a gene: 6. Germline CDR1 and CDR2: LGHNA and YSLEER. Here the CDR3 reads CASSQDGTGDQETQYF. As DNA, the CDR3 is TGCGCCAGCAGCCAAGATGGTACAGGGGATCAAGAGACCCAGTACTTC.

The rearrangement uses TRBV6-5 and TRBJ2-3; the D gene is possibly TRBD1 (6 bases). Trimming took 9 bases from V and 0 from J, leaving 13 bases between them. The CDR3 runs to 14 residues. In germline, CDR1 is MNHEY, CDR2 SVGAGI. The CDR3 DNA is TGTGCCAGTTACAACAGGGCGAGCACAGATACGCAGTATTTT. This sequence encodes CASYNRASTDTQYF.

The V gene is TRBV12-5, the J gene TRBJ2-5; the D is unclear. The length of the CDR3 is 15 residues. In germline, CDR1 is LGHNT, CDR2 FRNRAP. V was shortened by 6 bases and J by 7 bases, with 21 bases between the two germline ends. The CDR3 reads CASGTIPSEDGTQYF. The CDR3 DNA sequence: TGTGCTAGTGGCACAATCCCTTCCGAAGACGGGACCCAGTACTTC.

This chain connects TRBV15 to TRBJ1-5; maybe TRBD1 (5 bases). Germline V gives CDR1 LNHNV, CDR2 YYDKDF (reference sequence). The CDR3 runs to 15 residues. Trimming took 4 bases from V and 2 from J, leaving 12 bases between them. CDR3: CATSIGREGNQPQHF. The CDR3 DNA is TGTGCCACCAGCATAGGCAGGGAGGGCAATCAGCCCCAGCATTTT.

V usage is TRBV27 and J usage is TRBJ2-7, with unresolved D. The germline V gene encodes CDR1 MNHEY and CDR2 SMNVEV (reference sequence). This CDR3 is 15 amino acids long. V lost 0 bases and J 4 bases, leaving 13 bases between the germline ends. CDR3 loop: CASSLSWGRVYEQYF. For the CDR3, the DNA is TGTGCCAGCAGTTTATCGTGGGGAAGGGTGTACGAGCAGTACTTC.

V is TRBV5-6 and J is TRBJ2-5, with D tentatively TRBD2 (5 bases). The J call may not be correct, given that the DNA end is closer to TRBJ2-7. This CDR3 contains 14 residues. Germline values: CDR1 SGHDT, CDR2 YYEEEE. CDR3 region: CASSPGWGSYEQYF. CDR3 nucleotide sequence: TGTGCCAGCAGCCCGGGGTGGGGCTCCTACGAGCAGTACTTC.

The genes are TRBV9 and TRBJ1-5; 9 positions match TRBD1. This CDR3 has 15 amino acids. J lost 6 bases, V lost 4 bases, and 8 bases had no gene match. Germline V gene lookup returns CDR1 SGDLS and CDR2 YYNGEE. CDR3 region: CASSTGTGHGQPQHF. Written as DNA, the CDR3 is TGTGCCAGCAGCACCGGGACAGGGCATGGTCAGCCCCAGCATTTT.

The chain has TRBV4-1 and TRBJ2-7, with TRBD2 identical over 9 bases. CDR3 length: 16 amino acids. After removal of 3 bases from V and 1 base from J, the junction contained 7 bases not matched to a gene. Germline V gives CDR1 MGHRA, CDR2 YSYEKL. The CDR3 DNA is TGCGCCAGCAGCCATTCGGCCCTAGCGGGATCCTACGAGCAGTACTTC. It translates to CASSHSALAGSYEQYF.

CDR3: CASSRQGWETQYF. The CDR3 nucleotides are TGTGCCAGTAGTCGACAGGGGTGGGAGACCCAGTACTTC. This rearrangement joins TRBV19 to TRBJ2-5, with TRBD1 matching 8 bases. The V segment lost 5 bases and the J segment 5 bases; nucleotides outside the gene matches: 4. The length of the CDR3 is 13 residues. CDR1 LNHDA and CDR2 SQIVND come from the germline V gene (reference sequence).

This sequence joins TRBV5-1 and TRBJ1-1; 8 bases agree with TRBD1. The germline V gene has CDR1 SGHRS and CDR2 YFSETQ. The CDR3 is 14 residues long. With 10 bases clipped from V and 1 base from J, the junction kept 9 bases outside the gene matches. CDR3 in DNA: TGCGCCTCGACGCCGGGACAGGAGAACACTGAAGCTTTCTTT. This sequence encodes CASTPGQENTEAFF.